The clone carrying this TCR beta chain was picked up a small number of times. Its target is not known. This sample was taken from a study of T cell responses to AZD1222 COVID-19 vaccine. Looking at the study overall: Second-dose schedules of about 4 or about 12 weeks were combined. Study findings and constraints: Most donors were white British and more were female, and clonal diversity was possibly underestimated. Only five to seven individuals given AZD1222 were seropositive at baseline.

Measured with immunoSEQ multiplex PCR; TCRdb has only the in-frame clones, and not every one. The data hold roughly 120,000 clones, with just over 85% observed a single time. The TCR was taken from an adult in good health. The source material was peripheral blood, sampled on day 0 of AZD1222 vaccination.

The CDR3 sequence: CASSTGQGWSDTQYF. The CDR3 DNA sequence: TGTGCCAGCAGCACTGGACAGGGTTGGTCAGATACGCAGTATTTT. This chain joins TRBV7-9 and TRBJ2-3; 8 bases match TRBD1. The V and J ends lost 5 bases and 4 bases, in that order; junction bases with no gene match: 8. CDR3 length equals 15 residues. Germline V lookup: CDR1 SEHNR, CDR2 FQNEAQ (reference sequence).